The 20 T cell receptor beta chains reported below all come from one sample, sequenced in a study of T cells in Graves' hyperthyroidism and ophthalmopathy (dated by TCRdb to about 2019). The library was built by means of multiplex PCR. The run used an Illumina HiSeq 2000. The TCR beta CDR3 regions were amplified from the RNA transcripts. A first-round RT-PCR of the TCR CDR3 used the HTBI primer set with the Qiagen OneStep RT-PCR kit. TCRdb applied fastp at Q25 and MiXCR to the public reads, then kept only in-frame beta chains. Every CDR3 protein is listed once, alongside the most common genes and DNA of its rows. The sample profile shows roughly 570,000 distinct CDR3 sequences; approximately 14% of them were found once. The ten biggest clones cover 6.5% to 8% of the sample. Specimen: blood. These receptor sequences come from a woman aged 25-40 years with Graves' hyperthyroidism.

The gene calls are TRBV7-8 and TRBJ2-7; 11 nucleotides align to TRBD2. This CDR3 spans 16 amino acids. The V and J ends lost 3 bases and 0 bases, in that order; junction bases with no gene match: 4. Germline CDR1 reads SGHVS; CDR2 reads FQNEAQ. As DNA, the CDR3 is TGTGCCAGCAGCTTCCCGGGACTAGCGGACTCCTACGAGCAGTACTTC. Its protein product is CASSFPGLADSYEQYF.

This clonotype was detected a few times. This sequence joins TRBV5-8 and TRBJ2-1; tentative D call: TRBD2 (5 bases). The germline V gene has CDR1 SGHTS and CDR2 YDEGEE. V was trimmed by 10 bases and J by 3 bases, leaving 8 bases between them. The CDR3 covers 11 residues. The CDR3, as DNA: TGTGCCGTGGGGAGCTACAATGAGCAGTTCTTC. Amino acid sequence: CAVGSYNEQFF.

This clonotype has at least ten counts. The chain joins TRBV4-3 to TRBJ2-7; 8 positions agree with TRBD1. This CDR3 comprises 15 residues. The trim removed 0 bases at V and 5 bases at J, leaving 6 bases unmatched. Germline V gene data show CDR1 as LGHNA and CDR2 as YSLEER. The CDR3 region is CASSQDYRTGNEQYF. DNA of the CDR3: TGCGCCAGCAGCCAAGATTACCGGACAGGGAACGAGCAGTACTTC.

This clonotype has a handful of counts. The chain carries TRBV27 and TRBJ2-2, with D tentatively TRBD1 or TRBD2 (5 bases each). This CDR3 has 15 amino acids. Trimming took 5 bases from V and 6 from J, leaving 16 bases between them. Germline CDR1 MNHEY, CDR2 SMNVEV (reference sequence). CDR3 in DNA: TGTGCCAGCAGTCAATCCGGGACCCTTGCCGGGGAGCTGTTTTTT. Protein: CASSQSGTLAGELFF.

In the case of this clonotype: The junction departs from the called germline gene at one end, perhaps through a read error. V and J are TRBV20-1 and TRBJ2-3; 7 nucleotides line up with TRBD2. Germline V CDR1 and CDR2: DFQATT, SNEGSKA (reference sequence). The CDR3 covers 15 residues. The CDR3 reads CSARSLAASTGTQYF. CDR3 bases: TGCAGTGCTAGATCTCTAGCGGCGAGCACAGGTACGCAGTATTTT.

The sample holds many counts of this clonotype. The V gene is TRBV20-1, the J gene TRBJ1-2; D is uncertain. The CDR3 has 14 amino acids. Germline V gene sequence: CDR1 DFQATT, CDR2 SNEGSKA (reference sequence). The ends were cut back, 3 bases at V and 4 bases at J, with 15 bases in the middle. This CDR3 reads CSASVQDRGYGYTF. The CDR3 DNA reads as TGCAGTGCTAGTGTGCAGGATCGTGGCTATGGCTACACCTTC.

Details on this clonotype: A much bigger clone sits one base away, suggesting this may be a read error. The CDR3 region is CAGGRQGPYEQYF. CDR3 nucleotide sequence: TGTGCCGGCGGGAGACAGGGGCCCTACGAGCAGTACTTC. The genes are TRBV28 and TRBJ2-7, with D maybe TRBD1 (8 bases). Trimming pared 11 bases from V and 2 bases from J, leaving 16 bases between. The CDR3 covers 13 residues. Per the germline V gene, CDR1 is MDHEN and CDR2 is SYDVKM. Full variable domain (missing parts from reference TRBV28 and TRBJ2-7): DVKVTQSSRYLVKRTGEKVFLECVQDMDHENMFWYRQDPGLGLRLIYFSYDVKMKEKGDIPEGYSVSREKKERFSLILESASTNQTSMYLCAGGRQGPYEQYFGPGTRLTVT.

V is TRBV7-2 and J is TRBJ1-3; no reliable D call. The V gene's germline CDR1 is SGHTA and CDR2 FQGNSA. Trimming removed 5 bases from V and 0 bases from J, with 5 bases in between. This CDR3 is built from 13 residues. Written as DNA, the CDR3 is TGTGCCAGCAGCGGGAGCTCTGGAAACACCATATATTTT. As protein: CASSGSSGNTIYF.

This clonotype was detected ten times or more. The V call is TRBV5-5, the J call TRBJ1-2; a weak D match, TRBD1 (6 bases). The CDR3 contains 13 residues. Germline V lookup: CDR1 SGHKS, CDR2 YYEKEE (reference sequence). The V end lost 3 bases, the J end lost 7 bases, and 13 bases lay between the germline ends. The CDR3 loop is CASSYRDTGGYTF. The CDR3 coding sequence is TGTGCCAGCAGCTACAGGGATACAGGTGGCTACACCTTC.

This clonotype showed up many times. This rearrangement joins TRBV30 to TRBJ2-7; D not resolved. The ends were cut back, 5 bases at V and 7 bases at J, with 15 bases in the middle. The CDR3 contains 12 residues. Per germline, CDR1 GTSNPN and CDR2 SVGIG (reference sequence). The CDR3 region is CAWGPFFEEQYF. The CDR3 nucleotides are TGTGCCTGGGGACCATTTTTTGAAGAGCAGTACTTC.

V and J are TRBV28 and TRBJ1-2, with D perhaps TRBD1 (6 bases). The germline V gene encodes CDR1 MDHEN and CDR2 SYDVKM. The CDR3 totals 16 residues. V lost 6 bases, J lost 2 bases, and 19 bases lay in between. CDR3 sequence (DNA): TGTGCCAGCAGCCCCGGCCCCCTCGGACAGAACTATGGCTACACCTTC. Protein sequence: CASSPGPLGQNYGYTF.

This clonotype was observed at least ten times. The V and J genes are TRBV6-1 and TRBJ1-2, with unresolved D. Germline V gene lookup returns CDR1 MNHNS and CDR2 SASEGT. Trimming stripped 6 bases from V and 4 bases from J, with 12 bases between. The CDR3 is made up of 13 amino acids. CDR3 nucleotide sequence: TGTGCCAGCAGCCGGGGATCGGCCTATGGCTACACCTTC. This translates into CASSRGSAYGYTF.

In the case of this clonotype: A read error may be the cause here, since a much bigger clone is one base away. The V call is TRBV6-1, the J call TRBJ2-1; D is unresolved. V was shortened by 6 bases and J by 6 bases, with 18 bases between the two germline ends. The germline CDR1 and CDR2 sequences are MNHNS and SASEGT. CDR3 length: 15 residues. The CDR3 DNA reads TGTGCCAGCAGGGCTAGATATTTTGGTGGCAATGAGCAGTTCTTC. Its translation: CASRARYFGGNEQFF.

This clonotype occurred many times. The chain is built from TRBV11-2 and TRBJ2-4; the match to TRBD1 covers 8 bases. Germline loops: CDR1 SGHAT, CDR2 FQNNGV. The CDR3 consists of 16 residues. The V gene end was trimmed by 1 base and the J gene end by 6 bases; junction bases not matched to a gene: 8. CDR3: CASSLASQGAVNIQYF. The CDR3 DNA sequence: TGTGCCAGCAGCTTAGCCTCGCAGGGGGCGGTAAACATTCAGTACTTC.

The chain combines TRBV18 with TRBJ2-3; maybe TRBD1 (6 bases). V dropped 4 bases and J dropped 5 bases, with 19 bases sitting between them. CDR3 length: 16 amino acids. Germline CDR1 reads KGHSH; CDR2 reads LQKENI. The CDR3, as DNA: TGTGCCAGCTCACGAATCGGACAGCCTACGGTAGATACGCAGTATTTT. The encoded protein is CASSRIGQPTVDTQYF. Based on the CDR3 plus reference TRBV18 and TRBJ2-3, the full variable domain is NAGVMQNPRHLVRRRGQEARLRCSPMKGHSHVYWYRQLPEEGLKFMVYLQKENIIDESGMPKERFSAEFPKEGPSILRIQQVVRGDSAAYFCASSRIGQPTVDTQYFGPGTRLTVL.

The sample holds a few counts of this clonotype. The rearrangement uses TRBV18 and TRBJ1-1; possibly TRBD1 for D (6 bases). V lost 2 bases, J lost 4 bases, and 14 bases lay in between. The CDR3 consists of 15 residues. Per the germline V gene, CDR1 is KGHSH and CDR2 is LQKENI. In DNA, the CDR3 is TGTGCCAGCTCACCAGGTGCCAGGGGAAGCACTGAAGCTTTCTTT. This gives the protein CASSPGARGSTEAFF.

This clonotype came up many times. The gene calls are TRBV30 and TRBJ1-1; D possibly corresponds to TRBD1 (6 bases). Germline CDR1 and CDR2: GTSNPN and SVGIG (reference sequence). V was cut by 4 bases and J by 1 base, with 10 bases left in between. CDR3 length: 13 residues. CDR3 sequence: CAWTRGGNTEAFF. For the CDR3, the DNA is TGTGCCTGGACCAGGGGCGGGAACACTGAAGCTTTCTTT.

The chain combines TRBV12-3 or TRBV12-4 with TRBJ1-2; no clear D gene. The germline V and J ends were trimmed by 6 bases and 3 bases, with 8 bases remaining between them. The CDR3 has 12 residues. The CDR3 nucleotides are TGTGCCAGCAGCTACGGCTACTATGGCTACACCTTC. The encoded protein is CASSYGYYGYTF.

V is TRBV6-1 and J is TRBJ1-3; D is uncertain. This CDR3 has 14 residues. Trimming shortened V by 7 bases and J by 14 bases, and 24 bases separated the two germline ends. In germline, CDR1 is MNHNS, CDR2 SASEGT. CDR3 sequence reads: CASIEAGQAIHLYF. As DNA, the CDR3 is TGTGCCAGCATCGAGGCCGGGCAGGCCATTCACTTATATTTT.

This clonotype has at least ten counts. The J gene is TRBJ2-1, the V gene TRBV3-1; D may correspond to TRBD1 or TRBD2 (6 bases each). The CDR3 has 16 amino acids. Germline V lookup: CDR1 LGHDT, CDR2 YNNKEL (reference sequence). The germline V and J ends were trimmed by 2 bases and 3 bases, with 14 bases remaining between them. CDR3 amino acids: CASSQLGGGGYNEQFF. The DNA of the CDR3 is TGTGCCAGCAGCCAACTCGGAGGAGGGGGCTACAATGAGCAGTTCTTC.